This TCR beta chain was captured by sequencing in a study of T cell clones after liver transplantation. Study-wide background: Post-transplant blood was tracked for graft-donor-reactive T cell clones identified in a pre-transplant mixed lymphocyte reaction. Timepoints were pre-transplant, pre-withdrawal, and after withdrawal was completed or failed.

Some clones are missing from TCRdb's copy, which holds only in-frame ones; the method was immunoSEQ multiplex PCR. The sample contains about 9,900 clones, around 79% of which appear only once. Trimming removed 4 bases from V and 6 bases from J, with 16 bases in between. Per germline, CDR1 MNHEY and CDR2 SMNVEV (reference sequence). CDR3 length: 14 residues. To note about this clone: Its antigen is unidentified.

Study-wide points: Graft donor-reactive T cells may have migrated into the graft rather than being deleted.

This specimen was CD8+ T cells from blood, taken before liver transplant. The V gene is TRBV27, the J gene TRBJ2-7; tentatively, D is TRBD2 (6 bases). The sequence was obtained from a human donor who received a liver transplant. The CDR3 loop reads CASSSGLSLLEQYF. CDR3 sequence (DNA): TGTGCCAGCAGTTCGGGACTTAGTTTACTCGAGCAGTACTTC.